Given below is one T cell receptor beta chain in context. Its antigen is as yet unknown. From germline, CDR1 is SEHNR and CDR2 FQNEAQ (reference sequence). Trimming pared 5 bases from V and 8 bases from J, leaving 13 bases between. This CDR3 is 14 amino acids long. Pooled together were second doses at about 4 or about 12 weeks. Some clones are missing from TCRdb's copy, which holds only in-frame ones; the method was immunoSEQ multiplex PCR. The profile covers 70,000 to 95,000 clones, with over 80% appearing a single time and roughly 10% taken by the ten largest. The sample belongs to a study of T cell responses to AZD1222 COVID-19 vaccine. Findings and caveats of the study: Clonal diversity was possibly underestimated, and the donors were mostly white British, with more females. The study found vaccine-associated CD4 TCRs spanning spike, dominant at 160-218 and 743-854. Close to half of all spike-specific TCRs reportedly target regions of the variants that are unmutated.

V gene TRBV7-9 combines with J gene TRBJ1-6; D is possibly TRBD1 (6 bases). This specimen consisted of peripheral blood, obtained 28 days after the second AZD1222 dose. The source of this sequence is an adult who received the AZD1222 COVID-19 vaccine. CDR3 DNA sequence: TGTGCCAGCAGCCGGGAGGGGGAAGATTCACCCCTCCACTTT. Residues: CASSREGEDSPLHF.